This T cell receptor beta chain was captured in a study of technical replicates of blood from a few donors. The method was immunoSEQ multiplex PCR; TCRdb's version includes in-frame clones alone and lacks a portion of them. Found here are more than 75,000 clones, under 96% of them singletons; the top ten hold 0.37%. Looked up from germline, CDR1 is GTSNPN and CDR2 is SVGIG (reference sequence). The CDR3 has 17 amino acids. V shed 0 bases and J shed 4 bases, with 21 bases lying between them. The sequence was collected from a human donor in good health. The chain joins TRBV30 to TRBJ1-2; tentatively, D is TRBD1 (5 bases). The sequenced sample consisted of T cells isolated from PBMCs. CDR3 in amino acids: CAWSVRQRRWGLYGYTF. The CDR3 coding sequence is TGTGCCTGGAGTGTAAGGCAGCGTCGCTGGGGCCTCTATGGCTACACCTTC.